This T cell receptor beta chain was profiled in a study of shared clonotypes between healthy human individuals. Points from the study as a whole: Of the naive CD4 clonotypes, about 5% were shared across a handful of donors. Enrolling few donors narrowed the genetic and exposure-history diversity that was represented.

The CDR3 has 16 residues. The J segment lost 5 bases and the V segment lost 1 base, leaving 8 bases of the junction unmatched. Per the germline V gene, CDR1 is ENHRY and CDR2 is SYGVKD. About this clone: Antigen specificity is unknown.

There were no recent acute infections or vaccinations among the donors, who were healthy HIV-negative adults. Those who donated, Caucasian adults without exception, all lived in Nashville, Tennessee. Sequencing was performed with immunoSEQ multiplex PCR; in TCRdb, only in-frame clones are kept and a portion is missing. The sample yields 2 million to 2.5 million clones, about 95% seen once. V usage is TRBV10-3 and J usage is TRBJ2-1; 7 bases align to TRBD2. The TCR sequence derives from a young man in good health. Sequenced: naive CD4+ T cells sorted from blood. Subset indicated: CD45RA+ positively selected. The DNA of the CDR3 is TGTGCCATCAGTGAGTTCCGCGGGAGAAGGGACAATGAGCAGTTCTTC. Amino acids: CAISEFRGRRDNEQFF.